These 16 T cell receptor beta chains were all obtained from the same sample, sequenced in a study of shared clonotypes between healthy human individuals. TCRdb keeps only in-frame clones here, not all; method: immunoSEQ multiplex PCR. The profile shows roughly 1,100,000 clones, around 76% of them singletons. What was sequenced was memory CD4+ T cells sorted from blood. Subset of the sample: CD45RA-negative fraction. These receptors originate from a man younger than 35 in good health.

The chain combines TRBV11-2 with TRBJ1-1; D not resolved. The CDR3 totals 12 residues. The germline V gene encodes CDR1 SGHAT and CDR2 FQNNGV. The CDR3 spells CLGSAFLNEAFF. CDR3 in DNA: TGTTTGGGGTCGGCGTTTCTCAATGAAGCTTTCTTT.

The chain links TRBV30 to TRBJ2-1; TRBD2 agrees at 8 bases. The CDR3 is 19 amino acids. V dropped 3 bases and J dropped 1; count of bases not matched to a gene: 17. Germline V gene lookup returns CDR1 GTSNPN and CDR2 SVGIG (reference sequence). CDR3 residues: CAWSRGGGREGGSYNEQFF. As DNA, the CDR3 is TGTGCCTGGAGCCGAGGCGGAGGACGGGAGGGCGGTTCCTACAATGAGCAGTTCTTC.

As regards this clone: Other DNA sequences in the sample encode the same CDR3. The chain carries TRBV5-1 and TRBJ2-3; D not certain. The CDR3 runs 15 residues. Germline V lookup: CDR1 SGHRS, CDR2 YFSETQ. V was trimmed by 0 bases and J by 2 bases, leaving 10 bases between them. CDR3 DNA sequence: TGCGCCAGCAGCTTGGCGGCCGGCTTCACAGATACGCAGTATTTT. Amino acid sequence: CASSLAAGFTDTQYF.

This chain links TRBV6-1 with TRBJ1-6; D is unclear. The germline V gene encodes CDR1 MNHNS and CDR2 SASEGT. The CDR3 has 16 residues. V lost 2 bases to trimming and J lost 4 bases, with 12 bases between them. The CDR3: CASSENVGQYNSPLHF. DNA of the CDR3: TGTGCCAGCAGTGAAAACGTAGGCCAATATAATTCACCCCTCCACTTT.

This clone occurred a few times. The gene calls are TRBV19 and TRBJ2-5; 12 bases are shared with TRBD2. V lost 6 bases to trimming and J lost 0 bases; unmatched junction nucleotides: 11. CDR1 and CDR2 (germline): LNHDA, SQIVND (reference sequence). This CDR3 has 18 amino acids. This CDR3 is CASSPTRTSGTYQETQYF. Written as DNA, the CDR3 is TGTGCCAGTAGCCCAACCCGGACTAGCGGGACGTACCAAGAGACCCAGTACTTC. The full variable domain, its missing parts supplied by reference TRBV19 and TRBJ2-5, is DGGITQSPKYLFRKEGQNVTLSCEQNLNHDAMYWYRQDPGQGLRLIYYSQIVNDFQKGDIAEGYSVSREKKESFPLTVTSAQKNPTAFYLCASSPTRTSGTYQETQYFGPGTRLLVL.

The genes are TRBV5-5 and TRBJ2-7, with 11 positions matching TRBD1. CDR3 length equals 15 residues. With V trimmed by 4 bases and J by 6 bases, 9 bases remained unmatched. CDR1 is SGHKS, CDR2 YYEKEE, per germline (reference sequence). In DNA form, the CDR3 reads TGTGCCAGCAGCCGGGAGGGACAGGGGGTTCTCGAGCAGTACTTC. Amino acids: CASSREGQGVLEQYF. The full variable domain, with the rest looked up from reference TRBV5-5 and TRBJ2-7, is DAGVTQSPTHLIKTRGQQVTLRCSPISGHKSVSWYQQVLGQGPQFIFQYYEKEERGRGNFPDRFSARQFPNYSSELNVNALLLGDSALYLCASSREGQGVLEQYFGPGTRLTVT.

The rearrangement links TRBV6-5 to TRBJ2-7; D is perhaps TRBD1 (5 bases). This CDR3 is built from 14 residues. CDR1 and CDR2 from the germline V gene are MNHEY and SVGAGI. Trimming pared 0 bases from V and 5 bases from J, leaving 11 bases between. CDR3 bases: TGTGCCAGCAGTTACTCGTCAGGGAACCACGAGCAGTACTTC. This gives the protein CASSYSSGNHEQYF.

This chain uses TRBV6-5 with TRBJ1-3; maybe TRBD1 (6 bases). V dropped 6 bases and J dropped 6 bases, with 12 bases sitting between them. Germline V gene lookup returns CDR1 MNHEY and CDR2 SVGAGI. This CDR3 spans 13 amino acids. The CDR3 is CASRPGQKNTIYF. The DNA for the CDR3 is TGTGCCAGCAGGCCCGGACAGAAAAACACCATATATTTT.

The chain carries TRBV18 and TRBJ1-5; 9 bases line up with TRBD1. With 5 bases clipped from V and 8 bases from J, the junction kept 4 bases outside the gene matches. Germline-derived CDR1 and CDR2 are KGHSH and LQKENI. CDR3 length equals 13 residues. The CDR3 coding sequence is TGTGCCAGCTCATCGGGACAGGGAAAGCCCCAGCATTTT. Its translation is CASSSGQGKPQHF.

This clone was found once. This chain uses TRBV7-2 with TRBJ2-5; D might be TRBD2 (6 bases). CDR1 and CDR2 (germline): SGHTA, FQGNSA. The CDR3 covers 11 residues. Trimming took 5 bases from V and 5 from J, leaving 6 bases between them. CDR3 sequence: CASSAGETQYF. The CDR3 nucleotides are TGTGCCAGCAGCGCGGGGGAGACCCAGTACTTC. The full variable domain, with the rest looked up from reference TRBV7-2 and TRBJ2-5, is GAGVSQSPSNKVTEKGKDVELRCDPISGHTALYWYRQSLGQGLEFLIYFQGNSAPDKSGLPSDRFSAERTGGSVSTLTIQRTQQEDSAVYLCASSAGETQYFGPGTRLLVL.

The CDR3 coding sequence is TGTGCCAGCAGTCAGGGGGGGCAGGGACGCACCGGGGAGCTGTTTTTT. Encoded protein: CASSQGGQGRTGELFF. The chain links TRBV27 to TRBJ2-2; D could derive from TRBD1 or TRBD2 (7 bases each). V was trimmed by 5 bases and J by 4 bases, leaving 17 bases between them. The germline CDR1 and CDR2 sequences are MNHEY and SMNVEV (reference sequence). This CDR3 region has 16 residues.

In this sample, this clone turned up a few times. The rearrangement uses TRBV2 and TRBJ1-1; D possibly corresponds to TRBD1 (5 bases). V lost 4 bases and J lost 5, with 14 bases in between. This CDR3 has 14 residues. Germline loops: CDR1 SNHLY, CDR2 FYNNEI. CDR3 in DNA: TGTGCCAGCAGTGGGATGAGGGGAAGTACTGAAGCTTTCTTT. Amino acid sequence: CASSGMRGSTEAFF.

The CDR3 sequence is CASSQDGAGFGSYNEQFF. In nucleotides, the CDR3 is TGCGCCAGCAGCCAAGATGGGGCAGGATTCGGTTCCTACAATGAGCAGTTCTTC. V and J are TRBV4-3 and TRBJ2-1, with D possibly being TRBD1 (5 bases). The germline V gene encodes CDR1 LGHNA and CDR2 YSLEER. The CDR3 has 18 residues. Between the trimmed V and J ends, which lost 0 bases and 1 base, there was a span of 16 bases.

J is TRBJ1-5 and V is TRBV19; D ambiguous. The germline gives CDR1 LNHDA, CDR2 SQIVND (reference sequence). This CDR3 region has 13 residues. With 6 bases removed from V and 5 bases from J, the gap between germline ends came to 11 bases. CDR3 DNA sequence: TGTGCCAGTAGGCCCACCCAGGATCAGCCCCAGCATTTT. It encodes CASRPTQDQPQHF.

This sequence joins TRBV4-3 and TRBJ2-3, with 9 positions matching TRBD2. The V gene end was trimmed by 1 base and the J gene end by 3 bases; junction bases not matched to a gene: 11. The germline V gene encodes CDR1 LGHNA and CDR2 YSLEER. CDR3 length: 18 amino acids. CDR3 region: CASSQGAFSSGTTDTQYF. The CDR3 DNA is TGCGCCAGCAGCCAAGGAGCTTTTTCTAGCGGGACGACAGATACGCAGTATTTT.

CDR3 nucleotide sequence: TGTGCCAGCTCACTTCCTCGGGGAACTCGGGGCACTGAAGCTTTCTTT. It translates to CASSLPRGTRGTEAFF. V usage is TRBV18 and J usage is TRBJ1-1; D unclear. There are 16 residues in the CDR3. V was trimmed by 4 bases and J by 4 bases, leaving 19 bases between them. Germline V lookup: CDR1 KGHSH, CDR2 LQKENI.